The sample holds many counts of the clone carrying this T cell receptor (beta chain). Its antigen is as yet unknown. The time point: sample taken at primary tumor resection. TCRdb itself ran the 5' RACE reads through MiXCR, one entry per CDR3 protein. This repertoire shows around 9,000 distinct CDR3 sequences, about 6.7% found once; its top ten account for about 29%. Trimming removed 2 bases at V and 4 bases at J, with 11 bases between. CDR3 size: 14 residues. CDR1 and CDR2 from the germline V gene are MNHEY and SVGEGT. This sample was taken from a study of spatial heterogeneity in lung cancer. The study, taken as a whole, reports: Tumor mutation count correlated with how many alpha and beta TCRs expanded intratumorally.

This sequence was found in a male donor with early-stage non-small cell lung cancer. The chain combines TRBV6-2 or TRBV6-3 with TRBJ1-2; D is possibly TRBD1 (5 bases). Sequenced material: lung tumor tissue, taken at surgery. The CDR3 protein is CASSYRREGYGYTF. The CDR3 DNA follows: TGTGCCAGCAGTTACCGCAGGGAAGGCTATGGCTACACCTTC.